One sample yielded the 24 T cell receptor beta chains listed below, sequenced in a study of blood T cell repertoires in COVID-19. The protocol was immunoSEQ multiplex PCR, while the TCRdb copy is restricted to in-frame clones and leaves out a portion. The data show under 250,000 clones, around nine tenths seen once. The sample comprised peripheral blood. The receptors here all came from a woman in her fifties or sixties with acute or convalescent COVID-19.

The chain couples TRBV5-6 to TRBJ2-2, with a weak D call TRBD2 (6 bases). This CDR3 comprises 14 residues. With 1 base removed from V and 7 bases from J, the gap between germline ends came to 11 bases. From germline, CDR1 is SGHDT and CDR2 YYEEEE. The DNA of the CDR3 is TGTGCCAGCAGCTTGACGGGGGTGCGCGGGGAGCTGTTTTTT. Its protein product is CASSLTGVRGELFF.

The rearrangement links TRBV6-4 to TRBJ2-7; D might be TRBD2 (6 bases). Per germline, CDR1 MRHNA and CDR2 SNTAGT. Deletions cut 2 bases from V and 1 base from J, with 12 bases between. This CDR3 region has 15 residues. The CDR3 coding sequence is TGTGCCAGCAGTGACCCGGGGGTGGAATCCTACGAGCAGTACTTC. This encodes CASSDPGVESYEQYF.

CDR3 sequence (DNA): TGTGCCAGCAGCCCCGACAGGGGGCATGAAAAACTGTTTTTT. Its translation: CASSPDRGHEKLFF. The chain carries TRBV7-2 and TRBJ1-4, with 10 bases aligning to TRBD1. After removal of 5 bases from V and 6 bases from J, the junction contained 3 bases not matched to a gene. In germline, CDR1 is SGHTA, CDR2 FQGNSA. The CDR3 is 14 residues long.

This chain joins TRBV30 and TRBJ1-2, with no clear D. The germline V and J ends were trimmed by 5 bases and 4 bases, with 14 bases remaining between them. The CDR3 is 13 amino acids. Germline lookup yields CDR1 GTSNPN and CDR2 SVGIG (reference sequence). CDR3 DNA sequence: TGTGCCTGGTCGTCAGGATTTTCCTATGGCTACACCTTC. Its protein is CAWSSGFSYGYTF.

This clone was recorded once. This sequence joins TRBV7-8 and TRBJ2-3; TRBD1 aligns across 9 bases. Germline values: CDR1 SGHVS, CDR2 FQNEAQ. The length of the CDR3 is 15 residues. V lost 2 bases, J lost 5 bases, and 5 bases stayed unmatched. CDR3 region: CASSLQTGGGDTQYF. For the CDR3, the DNA is TGTGCCAGCAGCTTACAGACAGGGGGGGGAGATACGCAGTATTTT.

The chain uses TRBV6-2 or TRBV6-3 and TRBJ2-7, with a tentative D call TRBD1 (6 bases). The CDR3 has 16 residues. The germline V gene has CDR1 MNHEY and CDR2 SVGEGT. V gave up 2 bases and J gave up 5 bases, with 19 bases separating them. CDR3 sequence (DNA): TGTGCCAGCAGTTACCCCTCTGCGGGCAGGGGCAACGAGCAGTACTTC. It codes for CASSYPSAGRGNEQYF.

The chain is built from TRBV27 and TRBJ2-7, with unresolved D. The CDR3 runs to 15 residues. Germline assignment: CDR1 MNHEY and CDR2 SMNVEV (reference sequence). Trimming took 6 bases from V and 2 from J, leaving 17 bases between them. The CDR3 nucleotides read TGTGCCAGCAGCCAAGCCTATACAGCAGCCTACGAGCAGTACTTC. It codes for CASSQAYTAAYEQYF.

The V call is TRBV20-1, the J call TRBJ1-5, with TRBD1 matching 7 bases. CDR1 is DFQATT and CDR2 is SNEGSKA in the germline V gene (reference sequence). The V gene end was trimmed by 3 bases and the J gene end by 5 bases; junction bases not matched to a gene: 4. CDR3 length: 13 residues. The CDR3 sequence is CSASGTADQPQHF. The CDR3 DNA reads TGCAGTGCTAGTGGGACAGCTGATCAGCCCCAGCATTTT.

This clone has more than one count but fewer than ten. The chain uses TRBV3-1 (or the pseudogene TRBV3-2) and TRBJ1-6; D possibly corresponds to TRBD1 (6 bases). V gave up 4 bases and J gave up 9 bases, with 19 bases separating them. The CDR3 length is 16 residues. Germline CDR1 LGHDT, CDR2 YNNKEL (reference sequence). CDR3 in amino acids: CASSLRDKGPGSPLHF. CDR3 nucleotide sequence: TGTGCCAGCAGCCTTCGGGACAAGGGGCCTGGTTCACCCCTCCACTTT.

This chain uses TRBV5-1 with TRBJ1-4, with D maybe TRBD1 (6 bases). V was cut by 3 bases and J by 5 bases, with 14 bases left in between. The CDR3 runs to 15 residues. Germline CDR1 reads SGHRS; CDR2 reads YFSETQ. Here the CDR3 reads CASSSSGAENEKLFF. For the CDR3, the DNA is TGCGCCAGCAGCTCCTCAGGGGCTGAAAATGAAAAACTGTTTTTT.

The genes are TRBV7-8 and TRBJ2-3; D ambiguous. CDR3 length: 13 amino acids. From germline, CDR1 is SGHVS and CDR2 FQNEAQ. V was cut by 5 bases and J by 2 bases, with 8 bases left in between. CDR3 in amino acids: CASSHTDTDTQYF. In DNA, the CDR3 is TGTGCCAGCAGCCACACCGACACAGATACGCAGTATTTT. The complete variable domain, with remaining parts taken from reference TRBV7-8 and TRBJ2-3, reads GAGVSQSPRYKVAKRGQDVALRCDPISGHVSLFWYQQALGQGPEFLTYFQNEAQLDKSGLPSDRFFAERPEGSVSTLKIQRTQQEDSAVYLCASSHTDTDTQYFGPGTRLTVL.

The chain joins TRBV19 to TRBJ2-3; TRBD1 is a possible D gene (5 bases). Germline V lookup: CDR1 LNHDA, CDR2 SQIVND (reference sequence). The ends were cut back, 3 bases at V and 5 bases at J, with 12 bases in the middle. The CDR3 is 14 residues long. CDR3 DNA sequence: TGTGCCAGTAGTATCAGGGATGCCCGAGATACGCAGTATTTT. Protein sequence: CASSIRDARDTQYF. Looking up the rest from reference TRBV19 and TRBJ2-3 gives the full variable domain: DGGITQSPKYLFRKEGQNVTLSCEQNLNHDAMYWYRQDPGQGLRLIYYSQIVNDFQKGDIAEGYSVSREKKESFPLTVTSAQKNPTAFYLCASSIRDARDTQYFGPGTRLTVL.

The chain links TRBV7-9 to TRBJ1-2; 7 nucleotides line up with TRBD1. V lost 5 bases to trimming and J lost 5 bases; unmatched junction nucleotides: 5. The CDR3 runs to 13 residues. CDR1 is SEHNR and CDR2 is FQNEAQ in the germline V gene (reference sequence). In DNA form, the CDR3 reads TGTGCCAGCAGCCCCGGACAGGTTTATGGCTACACCTTC. Translated: CASSPGQVYGYTF.

This rearrangement joins TRBV5-1 to TRBJ1-2, with D possibly TRBD1 on 6 matching bases. V gave up 4 bases and J gave up 1 base, with 14 bases separating them. The germline CDR1 and CDR2 sequences are SGHRS and YFSETQ. The CDR3 covers 15 residues. CDR3 DNA: TGCGCCAGCAGCCAGGACAGATCCTTTAACTATGGCTACACCTTC. As protein: CASSQDRSFNYGYTF.

This clone was counted only a few times. The chain has TRBV5-5 and TRBJ1-4; 7 bases line up with TRBD1. CDR3 size: 14 residues. Trimming cost V 4 bases and J 8 bases; bases outside gene matches: 8. Germline lookup yields CDR1 SGHKS and CDR2 YYEKEE (reference sequence). CDR3 in DNA: TGTGCCAGCAGCAAGGACAGGCACCTAGAAAAACTGTTTTTT. This codes for CASSKDRHLEKLFF.

The rearrangement joins TRBV28 to TRBJ1-4; D gene ambiguous. There are 15 residues in the CDR3. Germline CDR1 MDHEN, CDR2 SYDVKM. V lost 3 bases and J lost 0, with 8 bases in between. The CDR3 DNA is TGTGCCAGCAGTTTTGTCGGGGCAACTAATGAAAAACTGTTTTTT. Translation gives CASSFVGATNEKLFF.

The V gene is TRBV9, the J gene TRBJ2-2, with D possibly matching TRBD2 (6 bases). This CDR3 spans 16 amino acids. The V gene lost 0 bases and the J gene lost 5 bases, with 14 bases spanning the gap. Looked up from germline, CDR1 is SGDLS and CDR2 is YYNGEE. The chain's CDR3 is CASSVDEGGRTGELFF. CDR3 sequence (DNA): TGTGCCAGCAGCGTAGATGAAGGAGGGAGGACCGGGGAGCTGTTTTTT.

This chain links TRBV6-5 with TRBJ1-2; 8 nucleotides align to TRBD1. The germline CDR1 and CDR2 sequences are MNHEY and SVGAGI. The CDR3 consists of 13 residues. V lost 6 bases, J lost 8 bases, and 8 bases stayed unmatched. The CDR3 sequence is CASRGGRGHGYTF. In DNA, the CDR3 is TGTGCCAGCAGGGGGGGCAGGGGGCACGGCTACACCTTC.

This clone was found a few times. The J gene is TRBJ1-6, the V gene TRBV12-3 or TRBV12-4; the D gene is possibly TRBD1 (5 bases). Between the trimmed V and J ends, which lost 2 bases and 10 bases, there was a span of 9 bases. The CDR3 loop spans 13 amino acids. This CDR3 is CASSLQGRSPLHF. The CDR3 nucleotides are TGTGCCAGCAGTTTACAGGGTAGATCACCCCTCCACTTT.

The V gene is TRBV28, the J gene TRBJ1-4; 7 bases match TRBD1. Germline values: CDR1 MDHEN, CDR2 SYDVKM. The CDR3 runs to 16 residues. The V gene end was trimmed by 0 bases and the J gene end by 7 bases; junction bases not matched to a gene: 8. Here the CDR3 reads CASSLWVQGRIEKLFF. The DNA for the CDR3 is TGTGCCAGCAGTTTATGGGTACAGGGGAGGATTGAAAAACTGTTTTTT. Looking up the rest from reference TRBV28 and TRBJ1-4 gives the full variable domain: DVKVTQSSRYLVKRTGEKVFLECVQDMDHENMFWYRQDPGLGLRLIYFSYDVKMKEKGDIPEGYSVSREKKERFSLILESASTNQTSMYLCASSLWVQGRIEKLFFGSGTQLSVL.

J is TRBJ2-2 and V is TRBV5-1; D may be TRBD1 (6 bases). V shed 2 bases and J shed 2 bases, with 10 bases lying between them. This CDR3 contains 15 residues. CDR1 SGHRS and CDR2 YFSETQ come from the germline V gene. The CDR3 DNA sequence: TGCGCCAGCAGCTTATCCGGGACAAACACCGGGGAGCTGTTTTTT. This translates into CASSLSGTNTGELFF.

This sequence joins TRBV6-4 and TRBJ1-6; a weak D match, TRBD1 (5 bases). V was cut by 3 bases and J by 9 bases, with 18 bases left in between. The CDR3 has 16 amino acids. CDR1 and CDR2 (germline): MRHNA, SNTAGT. CDR3 sequence reads: CASSEGYGAGVSPLHF. DNA for the CDR3: TGTGCCAGCAGTGAGGGGTATGGGGCTGGAGTTTCACCCCTCCACTTT.

This clone appeared once. The chain uses TRBV25-1 and TRBJ2-3, with D hard to call. CDR3 size: 16 residues. Germline V gene data show CDR1 as MGHDK and CDR2 as SYGVNS. The V and J ends lost 0 bases and 0 bases respectively, with 10 bases between them. In DNA, the CDR3 is TGTGCCAGCAGTGAATATAATCTAAAAAGCACAGATACGCAGTATTTT. Its protein product is CASSEYNLKSTDTQYF. Complete variable domain (other parts from reference TRBV25-1 and TRBJ2-3): EADIYQTPRYLVIGTGKKITLECSQTMGHDKMYWYQQDPGMELHLIHYSYGVNSTEKGDLSSESTVSRIRTEHFPLTLESARPSHTSQYLCASSEYNLKSTDTQYFGPGTRLTVL.

V and J are TRBV10-3 and TRBJ2-1; TRBD2 agrees at 10 bases. The V and J ends lost 9 bases and 11 bases, in that order; junction bases with no gene match: 25. This CDR3 spans 18 amino acids. Germline V CDR1 and CDR2: ENHRY, SYGVKD. CDR3 loop: CAISSSGSSWGGTMKQFF. The CDR3 nucleotides read TGTGCCATTTCCTCTAGCGGGAGTTCGTGGGGGGGAACAATGAAGCAGTTCTTC.